The present TCR beta chain was sequenced within a study of T cell responses to AZD1222 COVID-19 vaccine. There are 14 residues in the CDR3. Germline assignment: CDR1 SNHLY and CDR2 FYNNEI. The V and J ends lost 8 bases and 1 base respectively, with 13 bases between them. Repertoires were generated with immunoSEQ multiplex PCR, while TCRdb's copy carries only in-frame clones and drops some. The sample consists of fewer than 140,000 clones, roughly 87% of them appearing once. A remark on this clone: Its specificity is not known.

Study observations and caveats: A rise in Spike-specific TCR breadth and depth followed two AZD1222 doses. Among vaccine-associated CD4 TCRs, coverage spanned spike, with dominance at 160-218 and 743-854.

The chain employs TRBV2 and TRBJ2-3; no clear D. The clonotype was recovered from an adult who received the AZD1222 COVID-19 vaccine. This specimen was peripheral blood, taken 28 days after the second AZD1222 dose. CDR3 loop: CASVRLLGTDTQYF. As DNA, the CDR3 is TGTGCCAGCGTACGACTTCTGGGCACAGATACGCAGTATTTT. Filled out from reference TRBV2 and TRBJ2-3, the complete variable domain reads EPEVTQTPSHQVTQMGQEVILRCVPISNHLYFYWYRQILGQKVEFLVSFYNNEISEKSEIFDDQFSVERPDGSNFTLKIRSTKLEDSAMYFCASVRLLGTDTQYFGPGTRLTVL.